This T cell receptor beta chain was observed in a study of T cell changes during pregnancy in multiple sclerosis. TCRdb's copy holds only in-frame clones and misses some; the assay was immunoSEQ multiplex PCR. The table shows about 75,000 clones, with 80% to 90% occurring only once. The germline CDR1 and CDR2 sequences are MDHEN and SYDVKM. V lost 7 bases, J lost 2 bases, and 8 bases stayed unmatched. The CDR3 totals 15 residues. The material sequenced was peripheral blood, taken in the first trimester of pregnancy. The sequence was collected from a female donor in good health, enrolled as a control in a pregnancy study. The chain links TRBV28 to TRBJ2-3; 8 positions match TRBD2. CDR3 DNA sequence: TGTGCCAGCACCAGGCTACTAGCGGCCACAGATACGCAGTATTTT. Translating it yields CASTRLLAATDTQYF.